Following are 27 T cell receptor beta chains from one sample sequenced in a study of T-cell memory formation after mild COVID-19. MiXCR, applied by TCRdb to the 5' RACE reads, yields one record per CDR3 protein. The table lists roughly 130,000 distinct CDR3 sequences, approximately 6.3% of them singletons, with 2% to 2.5% in the top ten. Material: PBMCs or a T cell subset sorted from them (not recorded which). These receptors were collected from an adult woman who had mild COVID-19 (a few samples of this study predate the infection). Cell type and time point are not known.

The V and J genes are TRBV29-1 and TRBJ1-4, with D uncertain. Trimming left V 7 bases short and J 4 bases short, with 16 bases between. CDR1 and CDR2 (germline): SQVTM, ANQGSEA. CDR3 length equals 14 residues. For the CDR3, the DNA is TGCAGCGCCCTTCCGAAGGAAAGTAATGAAAAACTGTTTTTT. It codes for CSALPKESNEKLFF.

This chain joins TRBV7-9 and TRBJ2-2; D not resolved. The V and J ends lost 1 base and 3 bases respectively, with 3 bases between them. The CDR3 runs 13 residues. Per germline, CDR1 SEHNR and CDR2 FQNEAQ (reference sequence). The CDR3 DNA reads as TGTGCCAGCAGCTTAGAATACACCGGGGAGCTGTTTTTT. It translates to CASSLEYTGELFF. Combining the CDR3 with reference TRBV7-9 and TRBJ2-2 gives the whole variable domain DTGVSQNPRHKITKRGQNVTFRCDPISEHNRLYWYRQTLGQGPEFLTYFQNEAQLEKSRLLSDRFSAERPKGSFSTLEIQRTEQGDSAMYLCASSLEYTGELFFGEGSRLTVL.

This clonotype was observed a single time. This chain uses TRBV20-1 with TRBJ2-7, with D perhaps TRBD1 or TRBD2 (5 bases each). The V end was cut by 6 bases, the J end by 6 bases, with 18 bases between. CDR3 length: 13 residues. The germline CDR1 and CDR2 sequences are DFQATT and SNEGSKA (reference sequence). CDR3 region: CSAPRDAIGEQYF. In DNA form, the CDR3 reads TGCAGTGCCCCCCGGGACGCCATCGGCGAGCAGTACTTC.

This clonotype occurred a few times. The CDR3 coding sequence is TGTGCCAGCAGCCGTCTAGCCCCGGGGACCCAGTACTTC. Amino acid sequence: CASSRLAPGTQYF. This chain links TRBV7-2 with TRBJ2-5; a possible D gene is TRBD2 (5 bases). The CDR3 loop spans 13 amino acids. Germline assignment: CDR1 SGHTA and CDR2 FQGNSA. Trimming removed 5 bases at V and 7 bases at J, with 14 bases between.

This clonotype turned up a few times. The genes are TRBV7-6 and TRBJ2-3; 8 nucleotides agree with TRBD2. In germline, CDR1 is SGHVS, CDR2 FNYEAQ. V lost 7 bases and J lost 4; bases outside the gene matches: 10. The CDR3 contains 15 residues. The CDR3 region is CASTLSGRMSDTQYF. CDR3 bases: TGTGCCAGCACCCTAAGCGGGAGAATGTCAGATACGCAGTATTTT.

This chain uses TRBV5-4 with TRBJ1-2; tentative D call: TRBD1 (6 bases). Trimming cost V 3 bases and J 0 bases, with 9 bases left between them. The CDR3 is 14 amino acids. From germline, CDR1 is SGHNT and CDR2 YYREEE (reference sequence). This CDR3 reads CASSSGTTNYGYTF. The CDR3, as DNA: TGTGCCAGCAGCTCCGGGACAACTAACTATGGCTACACCTTC.

This clonotype appeared a few times. The V and J genes are TRBV20-1 and TRBJ2-3; 7 bases fit TRBD1. The CDR3 loop spans 16 amino acids. Germline CDR1 is DFQATT and CDR2 is SNEGSKA (reference sequence). With 1 base clipped from V and 5 bases from J, the junction kept 12 bases outside the gene matches. The CDR3 here is CSARARQGEAGDTQYF. The CDR3 region has the DNA TGCAGTGCTAGAGCCAGACAGGGAGAAGCTGGAGATACGCAGTATTTT.

This clonotype was detected only a few times. The rearrangement links TRBV5-1 to TRBJ1-2; 8 bases are a match to TRBD1. The germline V gene encodes CDR1 SGHRS and CDR2 YFSETQ. This CDR3 is built from 15 residues. The ends lost 2 bases at V and 4 bases at J; junction bases unmatched: 7. CDR3 sequence (DNA): TGCGCCAGCAGCTTATGGACAGGGCCTAGCTATGGCTACACCTTC. It is translated as CASSLWTGPSYGYTF.

This chain links TRBV12-3 or TRBV12-4 with TRBJ2-5; the D call may be TRBD1 or TRBD2 (6 bases each). The CDR3 spans 13 residues. Trimming cost V 5 bases and J 7 bases, with 14 bases left between them. The chain's CDR3 is CASSIGGWGTQYF. The CDR3 bases are TGTGCCAGCAGTATCGGGGGCTGGGGGACCCAGTACTTC.

This rearrangement joins TRBV20-1 to TRBJ2-5; perhaps TRBD2 as D (5 bases). Trimming left V 6 bases short and J 5 bases short, with 10 bases between. The CDR3 contains 11 residues. The germline gives CDR1 DFQATT, CDR2 SNEGSKA (reference sequence). CDR3 DNA sequence: TGCAGTGCCGGAAGGGAGGAGACCCAGTACTTC. Its translation: CSAGREETQYF.

This chain joins TRBV2 and TRBJ2-4, with 9 bases that match TRBD1. Trimming removed 7 bases from V and 2 bases from J; junction bases left unmatched: 6. The CDR3 runs to 15 residues. Germline V lookup: CDR1 SNHLY, CDR2 FYNNEI. CDR3 in DNA: TGTGCCAGCATCTTACAGGGGGCGTCCAAAAACATTCAGTACTTC. Translated: CASILQGASKNIQYF.

This clonotype was counted between two and nine times. The chain is built from TRBV7-9 and TRBJ1-5; 7 bases map to TRBD1. The V and J ends lost 5 bases and 4 bases, in that order; junction bases with no gene match: 11. Germline V gene sequence: CDR1 SEHNR, CDR2 FQNEAQ (reference sequence). The CDR3 totals 16 residues. CDR3 coding DNA: TGTGCCAGCAGCGTAGGGACAGTTGGTTTTAATCAGCCCCAGCATTTT. It encodes CASSVGTVGFNQPQHF.

This chain links TRBV10-3 with TRBJ2-3, with D perhaps matching TRBD2 (7 bases). There are 15 residues in the CDR3. Germline V gene data show CDR1 as ENHRY and CDR2 as SYGVKD. V shed 5 bases and J shed 4 bases, with 16 bases lying between them. The CDR3 sequence: CAISPPGGRADTQYF. The CDR3 DNA reads TGTGCCATCAGTCCCCCGGGGGGCCGGGCAGATACGCAGTATTTT.

This clonotype was found many times. The chain has TRBV4-1 and TRBJ2-7; 9 positions agree with TRBD1. Germline CDR1 reads MGHRA; CDR2 reads YSYEKL. V shed 5 bases, J shed 2 bases, and the junction held 7 bases outside the gene matches. The CDR3 length is 15 residues. CDR3 residues: CASSSQGQGPYEQYF. DNA for the CDR3: TGCGCCAGCAGCTCCCAGGGACAGGGCCCCTACGAGCAGTACTTC.

This clonotype showed up just a few times. The chain recombines TRBV4-2 with TRBJ1-3; TRBD1 is a possible D gene (5 bases). Deletions cut 0 bases from V and 4 bases from J, with 10 bases between. This CDR3 is 15 amino acids long. Per the germline V gene, CDR1 is LGHNA and CDR2 is YNFKEQ. The CDR3 bases are TGTGCCAGCAGCCAAGAGGGGGTAGGAGGAAACACCATATATTTT. Protein: CASSQEGVGGNTIYF.

This clonotype was recorded a few times. At one boundary the junction diverges from the germline segment, which might be a read error. This rearrangement joins TRBV7-2 to TRBJ2-7; TRBD2 matches 8 bases. Germline V gene lookup returns CDR1 SGHTA and CDR2 FQGNSA. The CDR3 is made up of 14 amino acids. The CDR3 DNA follows: TGTGCCAGCAGCCTAGCGGGCATAAACTACGAGCAGTACTTC. This translates into CASSLAGINYEQYF.

Only a few counts were recorded for this clonotype. The rearrangement uses TRBV11-2 and TRBJ2-3; 8 bases are a match to TRBD2. Germline V gene lookup returns CDR1 SGHAT and CDR2 FQNNGV. The CDR3 consists of 15 residues. Losses at the gene ends were 3 bases for V and 6 bases for J; bases not matched to a gene: 8. CDR3 in amino acids: CASSFSGAPRDTQYF. The CDR3 coding sequence is TGTGCCAGCAGCTTTAGCGGGGCCCCCCGCGATACGCAGTATTTT.

This clonotype was recorded at least ten times. The chain combines TRBV3-1 with TRBJ2-7; tentatively, D is TRBD2 (6 bases). V was trimmed by 4 bases and J by 1 base, leaving 14 bases between them. This CDR3 has 15 residues. Germline V lookup: CDR1 LGHDT, CDR2 YNNKEL (reference sequence). CDR3 in amino acids: CASSPTRGFSYEQYF. In DNA, the CDR3 is TGTGCCAGCAGCCCTACACGGGGGTTTTCCTACGAGCAGTACTTC.

There are a few counts of this clonotype. The chain is built from TRBV12-3 or TRBV12-4 and TRBJ2-5; D gene ambiguous. The CDR3 is 14 amino acids. V was shortened by 5 bases and J by 2 bases, with 12 bases between the two germline ends. This CDR3 is CASSGWTEQETQYF. CDR3 nucleotide sequence: TGTGCCAGCAGTGGTTGGACGGAGCAAGAGACCCAGTACTTC.

At least ten counts were recorded for this clonotype. The V and J genes are TRBV5-1 and TRBJ2-3, with D uncertain. Germline lookup yields CDR1 SGHRS and CDR2 YFSETQ. This CDR3 is 13 amino acids long. V was trimmed by 0 bases and J by 2 bases, leaving 4 bases between them. The CDR3 DNA sequence: TGCGCCAGCAGCTTGGCCCACACAGATACGCAGTATTTT. Encoded protein: CASSLAHTDTQYF.

This clonotype was counted only a few times. The DNA of the CDR3 is TGTGCCAGCAGCCCCAACGTCCTGACTTTC. This sequence encodes CASSPNVLTF. This rearrangement joins TRBV7-9 to TRBJ2-6, with unresolved D. V was trimmed by 5 bases and J by 8 bases, leaving 1 base between them. The CDR3 is 10 residues long. The germline CDR1 and CDR2 sequences are SEHNR and FQNEAQ (reference sequence).

A few counts support this clonotype. V is TRBV7-6 and J is TRBJ2-2; D perhaps matches TRBD2 (6 bases). The germline V and J ends were trimmed by 5 bases and 7 bases, with 14 bases remaining between them. Germline V gene sequence: CDR1 SGHVS, CDR2 FNYEAQ. This CDR3 is 14 amino acids long. CDR3 DNA: TGTGCCAGCAGCGGGACTTCTATGGGCGGGGAGCTGTTTTTT. It is translated as CASSGTSMGGELFF.

This chain joins TRBV7-6 and TRBJ1-1; D may be TRBD1 (5 bases). The CDR3 spans 15 residues. Germline V gives CDR1 SGHVS, CDR2 FNYEAQ. V lost 1 base, J lost 4 bases, and 13 bases lay in between. Written as DNA, the CDR3 is TGTGCCAGCAGCTTAGGGTCCCCCAGGGCCACTGAAGCTTTCTTT. Translated: CASSLGSPRATEAFF.

The V call is TRBV7-2, the J call TRBJ2-1, with 16 bases that match TRBD2. Trimming took 5 bases from V and 7 from J; bases not matched to a gene: 2. The CDR3 loop spans 15 amino acids. Germline-derived CDR1 and CDR2 are SGHTA and FQGNSA. The CDR3 region has the DNA TGTGCCAGCAGCGCGGGACTAGCGGGAGGGAATGAGCAGTTCTTC. Its protein product is CASSAGLAGGNEQFF.

The sample holds a few counts of this clonotype. The J gene is TRBJ2-3, the V gene TRBV12-3 or TRBV12-4; D is perhaps TRBD1 (6 bases). There are 17 residues in the CDR3. V lost 6 bases and J lost 0, with 19 bases in between. The CDR3 nucleotides read TGTGCCAGCAGCCCTACCCAGGGGCTCCATAGCACAGATACGCAGTATTTT. Translated: CASSPTQGLHSTDTQYF.

The chain has TRBV18 and TRBJ1-2; D ambiguous. The CDR3 sequence is 15 residues long. Trimming shortened V by 4 bases and J by 6 bases, and 18 bases separated the two germline ends. Germline-derived CDR1 and CDR2 are KGHSH and LQKENI. The CDR3 loop reads CASSHAYSGLNGYTF. In DNA form, the CDR3 reads TGTGCCAGCTCACACGCGTATTCGGGTCTTAATGGCTACACCTTC.

This clonotype has ten or more counts. The chain links TRBV29-1 to TRBJ1-2; no clear D. Trimming removed 6 bases from V and 4 bases from J, with 21 bases in between. CDR3 length: 15 residues. CDR1 is SQVTM and CDR2 is ANQGSEA in the germline V gene. The CDR3 sequence is CSVPGPFNSRYGYTF. In nucleotides, the CDR3 is TGCAGCGTCCCGGGCCCCTTCAACTCCCGCTATGGCTACACCTTC.